The rows below give T cell receptor beta chains drawn from one sample of a study of cytomegalovirus exposure and HLA in healthy donors. Sequencing was performed with immunoSEQ multiplex PCR; in TCRdb, only in-frame clones are kept and a portion is missing. This table has approximately 140,000 clones, about 80% appearing once. The sequenced material came from PBMCs. These receptors came from a male donor in good health and CMV-seropositive. CDR3s include the opening cysteine and the closing phenylalanine or tryptophan. The D gene is left open where the match is weak. Size is omitted from some rows. Given values are once, few, many or a class for expanded clones.

NA | NA | 14 | TRBJ1-1 | TRBV9 | CASSVQTEDTEAFF | TGTGCCAGCAGCGTTCAGACAGAGGACACTGAAGCTTTCTTT
NA | TRBD2 | 15 | TRBJ2-1 | TRBV11-3 | CASSLGLAGSNEQFF | TGTGCCAGCAGCCTCGGGCTAGCGGGGAGTAATGAGCAGTTCTTC
few | TRBD2 | 17 | TRBJ2-7 | TRBV18 | CASSPGRALGGSYEQYF | TGTGCCAGCTCACCAGGAAGGGCGCTGGGGGGGTCCTACGAGCAGTACTTC
NA | NA | 14 | TRBJ2-2 | TRBV9 | CASSVWRDTGELFF | TGTGCCAGCAGCGTTTGGCGGGACACCGGGGAGCTGTTTTTT
NA | TRBD1 | 15 | TRBJ2-5 | TRBV13 | CASSSSGTGQETQYF | TGTGCCAGCAGCTCGTCCGGGACAGGGCAAGAGACCCAGTACTTC
NA | NA | 17 | TRBJ2-7 | TRBV7-9 | CASTPSFGGLRGYEQYF | TGTGCCAGCACCCCAAGCTTCGGGGGGCTAAGGGGGTACGAGCAGTACTTC
once | NA | 14 | TRBJ1-2 | TRBV2 | CASSDMTVNYGYTF | TGTGCCAGCAGTGATATGACAGTTAACTATGGCTACACCTTC
NA | NA | 16 | TRBJ2-7 | TRBV28 | CASSFLLRDSSYEQYF | TGTGCCAGCAGTTTCCTTCTTCGGGATTCGTCCTACGAGCAGTACTTC
NA | NA | 14 | TRBJ1-1 | TRBV6-1 | CASSPLEGVTEAFF | TGTGCCAGCAGCCCCCTCGAAGGGGTGACTGAAGCTTTCTTT
NA | TRBD2 | 17 | TRBJ2-2 | TRBV9 | CASSLSGTSVTTGELFF | TGTGCCAGCAGCCTCTCCGGGACTAGCGTCACCACCGGGGAGCTGTTTTTT
NA | NA | 9 | TRBJ2-1 | TRBV29-1 | CSVGAEQFF | TGCAGCGTTGGAGCCGAGCAGTTCTTC
few | NA | 16 | TRBJ2-6 | TRBV7-8 | CASSLSQISGANVLTF | TGTGCCAGCAGCTTATCGCAGATCTCTGGGGCCAACGTCCTGACTTTC
NA | NA | 13 | TRBJ2-5 | TRBV7-9 | CASSPPSIETQYF | TGTGCCAGCAGCCCACCTAGCATCGAGACCCAGTACTTC
NA | TRBD2 | 17 | TRBJ2-1 | TRBV28 | CASSLGTSGLAYNEQFF | TGTGCCAGCAGTTTAGGGACTAGCGGGCTTGCCTACAATGAGCAGTTCTTC
NA | NA | 16 | TRBJ2-1 | TRBV6-1 | CASSEAWGRKANEQFF | TGTGCCAGCAGTGAAGCGTGGGGCCGGAAGGCCAATGAGCAGTTCTTC
NA | NA | 12 | TRBJ2-3 | TRBV11-2 | CASNRFEDTQYF | TGTGCCAGCAATCGCTTCGAGGATACGCAGTATTTT
NA | TRBD2 | 13 | TRBJ2-7 | TRBV29-1 | CSVDTGTRNEQYF | TGCAGCGTTGACACAGGGACTAGAAACGAGCAGTACTTC
NA | NA | 13 | TRBJ2-7 | TRBV27 | CASSLTVTYEQYF | TGTGCCAGCAGTCTAACGGTAACCTACGAGCAGTACTTC
NA | TRBD1 | 20 | TRBJ1-5 | TRBV10-3 | CAISDLSSGQERGSNQPQHF | TGTGCCATCAGTGACCTCTCATCTGGACAGGAGAGAGGTAGCAATCAGCCCCAGCATTTT
NA | NA | 14 | TRBJ2-5 | TRBV5-1 | CASSLGLIQETQYF | TGCGCCAGCAGCTTGGGACTAATCCAAGAGACCCAGTACTTC
few | TRBD2 | 16 | TRBJ2-7 | TRBV4-3 | CASSQTSGRAFYEQYF | TGCGCCAGCAGCCAAACTAGCGGGAGGGCCTTCTACGAGCAGTACTTC
NA | NA | 15 | TRBJ2-3 | TRBV19 | CASSIVSRTTDTQYF | TGTGCCAGTAGTATAGTAAGTAGAACCACAGATACGCAGTATTTT